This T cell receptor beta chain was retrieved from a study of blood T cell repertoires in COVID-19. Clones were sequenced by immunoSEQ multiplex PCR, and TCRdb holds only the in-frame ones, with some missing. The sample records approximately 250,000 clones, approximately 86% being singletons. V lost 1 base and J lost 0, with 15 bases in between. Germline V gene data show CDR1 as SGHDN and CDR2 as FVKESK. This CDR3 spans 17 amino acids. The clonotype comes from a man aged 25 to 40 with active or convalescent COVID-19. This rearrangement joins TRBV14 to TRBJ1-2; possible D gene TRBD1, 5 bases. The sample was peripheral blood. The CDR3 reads CASSQGGTAYPNYGYTF. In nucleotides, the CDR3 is TGTGCCAGCAGCCAAGGCGGGACGGCTTATCCTAACTATGGCTACACCTTC.